This TCR beta chain was sequenced in a study of control samples from healthy donors and cancer patients. Sequenced by immunoSEQ multiplex PCR; TCRdb stores in-frame clones only, minus some. The data show 90,000 or so clones, with 85% to 90% seen just once and roughly a tenth held by the top ten. CDR3 length: 13 residues. Germline-derived CDR1 and CDR2 are GTSNPN and SVGIG (reference sequence). This TCR came from a woman aged 50 to 65 with colorectal cancer. The chain uses TRBV30 and TRBJ1-3, with D maybe TRBD1 (5 bases). Sequencing was carried out using PBMCs. This chain's CDR3 is CAGRWEGKNTIYF. The CDR3 DNA is TGTGCAGGGAGGTGGGAGGGGAAAAACACCATATATTTT.